This T cell receptor beta chain came from a study of shared clonotypes between healthy human individuals. The wider study: The donors, a couple of women and a few men, were aged 18 to 49.

General study results and limits: Naive subsets generally had larger estimated richness than memory subsets. Researchers sampled only blood; tissue repertoires likely differ.

Original processing methods: ImmunoSEQ supplied junction-only sequences lacking quality scores, so filtering was different. TCRdb keeps only in-frame clones here, not all; method: immunoSEQ multiplex PCR. Clone size and the V and J calls come from that table; the DNA yielded D and trimming. The sample records approximately 1.5 million clones, approximately 98.5% being singletons. With regard to this clone: Its antigen is still unknown.

The CDR3 totals 17 residues. The germline V gene encodes CDR1 SGHAT and CDR2 FQNNGV. J gave up 3 bases and V 2 bases, and 12 bases lay outside the gene matches. Material: naive CD4+ T cells sorted from blood. Subset here: CD45RA+ positively selected. This chain joins TRBV11-2 and TRBJ2-7, with 8 bases aligning to TRBD2. The sequence was obtained from a man aged 25-45 years in good health. DNA for the CDR3: TGTGCCAGCAGCTTACGTCCAGTAGCGGGAAGCCTCTACGAGCAGTACTTC. Translating gives CASSLRPVAGSLYEQYF.